The next 16 T cell receptor beta chains were all read from a single sample in a study of blood T cell repertoires in COVID-19. Assay: immunoSEQ multiplex PCR; the TCRdb copy retains only in-frame clones and omits some. The profile covers tens of thousands of clones, with around 90% appearing a single time and roughly 2.2% taken by the ten largest. The specimen sequenced was peripheral blood. These receptors all stem from a human donor with active COVID-19. The donor label of this sample is uncertain.

V usage is TRBV19 and J usage is TRBJ2-3, with D maybe TRBD1 (5 bases). In germline, CDR1 is LNHDA, CDR2 SQIVND (reference sequence). The CDR3 spans 14 residues. Trimming left V 7 bases short and J 6 bases short, with 17 bases between. CDR3 loop: CASTPLQGSDTQYF. In nucleotides, the CDR3 is TGTGCCAGTACCCCACTGCAGGGTTCGGATACGCAGTATTTT.

The table lists this clone with a few counts. The V call is TRBV5-1, the J call TRBJ2-7; the D is unclear. The CDR3 runs 18 residues. The V and J ends lost 4 bases and 5 bases respectively, with 28 bases between them. Per germline, CDR1 SGHRS and CDR2 YFSETQ. In DNA, the CDR3 is TGCGCCAGCAGCGCTCCTCCGGGTCTCCAATCCCCTGGAGACGAGCAGTACTTC. This encodes CASSAPPGLQSPGDEQYF. The entire variable domain, with the rest obtained from reference TRBV5-1 and TRBJ2-7, is as follows: KAGVTQTPRYLIKTRGQQVTLSCSPISGHRSVSWYQQTPGQGLQFLFEYFSETQRNKGNFPGRFSGRQFSNSRSEMNVSTLELGDSALYLCASSAPPGLQSPGDEQYFGPGTRLTVT.

This chain joins TRBV1 and TRBJ2-7; TRBD1, the table's D call, was not compared with the DNA. TRBV1 is a known pseudogene. This CDR3 contains 18 residues. As DNA, the CDR3 is TGCACCAGCAGCCTACGGGACAGACCCTACCGACGCGCCTACGAGCAGTACTTC. Translating gives CTSSLRDRPYRRAYEQYF.

The gene calls are TRBV6-5 and TRBJ2-7; TRBD1 agrees at 9 bases. Per the germline V gene, CDR1 is MNHEY and CDR2 is SVGAGI. The CDR3 is 14 amino acids. V lost 0 bases and J lost 9; bases outside the gene matches: 6. The CDR3: CASSYSLTGGGQYF. CDR3 DNA: TGTGCCAGCAGTTACTCACTAACAGGGGGCGGGCAGTACTTC.

This clone was found once. J is TRBJ2-3 and V is TRBV19; a possible D gene is TRBD1 (5 bases). Germline CDR1 is LNHDA and CDR2 is SQIVND (reference sequence). V was trimmed by 1 base and J by 2 bases, leaving 10 bases between them. This CDR3 contains 15 residues. The CDR3 region has the DNA TGTGCCAGTAGTATAGGGACACAAAACACAGATACGCAGTATTTT. As protein: CASSIGTQNTDTQYF.

The chain joins TRBV6-2 or TRBV6-3 to TRBJ2-7; D might be TRBD2 (5 bases). Germline loops: CDR1 MNHEY, CDR2 SVGEGT. The CDR3 is 13 amino acids. V shed 0 bases and J shed 6 bases, with 9 bases lying between them. This CDR3 is CASSYSWGAEQYF. Written as DNA, the CDR3 is TGTGCCAGCAGTTACTCGTGGGGAGCCGAGCAGTACTTC.

The rearrangement joins TRBV7-2 to TRBJ2-3; 7 bases are a match to TRBD1. The V gene's germline CDR1 is SGHTA and CDR2 FQGNSA. With 1 base clipped from V and 7 bases from J, the junction kept 5 bases outside the gene matches. CDR3 length: 14 residues. CDR3 in amino acids: CASSLDRGSNTQYF. CDR3 sequence (DNA): TGTGCCAGCAGCTTAGACAGGGGATCAAATACGCAGTATTTT.

On this clone: This CDR3 is also generated by other DNA sequences in the sample. The chain has TRBV12-3 or TRBV12-4 and TRBJ2-7; a possible D gene is TRBD1 (5 bases). The ends were cut back, 1 base at V and 3 bases at J, with 7 bases in the middle. The CDR3 has 13 residues. The DNA of the CDR3 is TGTGCCAGCAGTTTAGGTAGGGGCTACGAGCAGTACTTC. Residues: CASSLGRGYEQYF.

V is TRBV9 and J is TRBJ2-1, with 9 bases identical to TRBD1. The CDR3 spans 15 residues. CDR1 and CDR2 (germline): SGDLS, YYNGEE. V lost 4 bases, J lost 7 bases, and 9 bases stayed unmatched. The CDR3 here is CASSPRQGEVNEQFF. As DNA, the CDR3 is TGTGCCAGCAGCCCCAGACAGGGGGAAGTGAATGAGCAGTTCTTC.

The V call is TRBV12-3 or TRBV12-4, the J call TRBJ2-5; 10 bases line up with TRBD1. This CDR3 has 13 residues. The ends lost 7 bases at V and 5 bases at J; junction bases unmatched: 4. CDR3 sequence (DNA): TGTGCCAGCACCCCGACAGGGGGCGAGACCCAGTACTTC. Protein sequence: CASTPTGGETQYF.

The rearrangement links TRBV6-5 to TRBJ2-7; unclear D gene. The CDR3 has 13 residues. Germline V gene data show CDR1 as MNHEY and CDR2 as SVGAGI. Between the trimmed V and J ends, which lost 2 bases and 2 bases, there was a span of 7 bases. CDR3 protein: CASSYGDTYEQYF. The DNA of the CDR3 is TGTGCCAGCAGTTACGGAGATACCTACGAGCAGTACTTC.

The chain is built from TRBV20-1 and TRBJ2-5, with 9 bases that match TRBD2. The J segment lost 0 bases and the V segment lost 3 bases, leaving 8 bases of the junction unmatched. CDR1 and CDR2 (germline): DFQATT, SNEGSKA (reference sequence). The CDR3 contains 16 residues. For the CDR3, the DNA is TGCAGTGCTAGTCCAGCGGGGGGACTGTACCAAGAGACCCAGTACTTC. This codes for CSASPAGGLYQETQYF.

The chain couples TRBV9 to TRBJ2-5; D may be TRBD2 (7 bases). Germline loops: CDR1 SGDLS, CDR2 YYNGEE. The CDR3 is 17 residues long. Between the trimmed V and J ends, which lost 0 bases and 3 bases, there was a span of 18 bases. CDR3 sequence reads: CASSVGLRGGREETQYF. The CDR3 DNA sequence: TGTGCCAGCAGCGTAGGTTTAAGGGGGGGGAGGGAAGAGACCCAGTACTTC.

The chain couples TRBV11-2 to TRBJ2-1, with D hard to call. The CDR3 has 15 residues. Germline CDR1 and CDR2: SGHAT and FQNNGV. V was clipped by 3 bases and J by 8 bases, with 17 bases between them. The CDR3 DNA reads TGTGCCAGCAGCTTGATAGTACCCGACACGGATGAGCAGTTCTTC. Encoded protein: CASSLIVPDTDEQFF. The full variable domain, completed using reference TRBV11-2 and TRBJ2-1, is EAGVAQSPRYKIIEKRQSVAFWCNPISGHATLYWYQQILGQGPKLLIQFQNNGVVDDSQLPKDRFSAERLKGVDSTLKIQPAKLEDSAVYLCASSLIVPDTDEQFFGPGTRLTVL.

The V gene is TRBV24-1, the J gene TRBJ2-2; 8 positions agree with TRBD2. V trimming: 6 bases; J trimming: 4 bases; junction bases outside the gene matches: 3. The V gene's germline CDR1 is KGHDR and CDR2 SFDVKD. CDR3 length equals 14 residues. The CDR3 reads CATSPGGGTGELFF. In DNA form, the CDR3 reads TGTGCCACCAGTCCGGGGGGGGGCACCGGGGAGCTGTTTTTT.

This rearrangement joins TRBV19 to TRBJ1-4; 8 positions agree with TRBD1. With 3 bases clipped from V and 6 bases from J, the junction kept 12 bases outside the gene matches. CDR3 length: 17 residues. The germline V gene has CDR1 LNHDA and CDR2 SQIVND (reference sequence). The CDR3 nucleotides are TGTGCCAGTAGTATCAGTTTCGGTGGACAGGGCGATGAAAAACTGTTTTTT. This gives the protein CASSISFGGQGDEKLFF.